One sample yielded the 29 T cell receptor beta chains listed below, sequenced in a study of blood T cells in healthy people across ages. The second PCR ran roughly 6 to 11 cycles with a sample-barcoded 5' primer and J-beta primers. Each CDR3 protein is one row after TCRdb ran MiXCR on the 5' RACE reads. The table includes roughly 2 million distinct CDR3 sequences, around 50% detected once. The sequencing input was blood. These receptors were taken from a woman aged 40-49 years in good health.

The rearrangement uses TRBV29-1 and TRBJ2-6, with 8 bases that match TRBD1. The CDR3 is made up of 14 amino acids. Trimming took 6 bases from V and 2 from J; bases not matched to a gene: 3. Germline loops: CDR1 SQVTM, CDR2 ANQGSEA. The chain's CDR3 is CSVTTGAGANVLTF. The CDR3 bases are TGCAGCGTCACGACAGGGGCTGGGGCCAACGTCCTGACTTTC.

The chain has TRBV12-5 and TRBJ2-5, with TRBD1 matching over 8 bases. With V trimmed by 7 bases and J by 4 bases, 5 bases remained unmatched. The CDR3 length is 13 residues. Germline values: CDR1 LGHNT, CDR2 FRNRAP. CDR3 amino acids: CASAQDRVETQYF. The CDR3 DNA sequence: TGTGCTAGTGCTCAGGACAGGGTAGAGACCCAGTACTTC.

V is TRBV4-3 and J is TRBJ2-4; 8 bases map to TRBD1. The CDR3 consists of 15 residues. Per the germline V gene, CDR1 is LGHNA and CDR2 is YSLEER. V gave up 3 bases and J gave up 7 bases; unmatched junction bases: 8. Written as DNA, the CDR3 is TGCGCCAGCAGCCACGTTGGACAGGGAAATAACATTCAGTACTTC. It specifies CASSHVGQGNNIQYF.

This clonotype was observed a few times. This chain links TRBV20-1 with TRBJ1-2, with 7 bases fitting TRBD1. V shed 4 bases, J shed 2 bases, and the junction held 10 bases outside the gene matches. The CDR3 totals 15 residues. Germline lookup yields CDR1 DFQATT and CDR2 SNEGSKA (reference sequence). The CDR3 region is CSATTGTELNYGYTF. The CDR3 nucleotides read TGCAGTGCTACAACCGGGACAGAGCTCAACTATGGCTACACCTTC.

The V and J genes are TRBV19 and TRBJ2-3; no firm D call. The V gene lost 4 bases and the J gene lost 4 bases, with 9 bases spanning the gap. CDR1 and CDR2 (germline): LNHDA, SQIVND (reference sequence). There are 13 residues in the CDR3. The CDR3 here is CASSKGSADTQYF. CDR3 bases: TGTGCCAGTAGTAAAGGGTCCGCAGATACGCAGTATTTT.

This clonotype was recorded many times. The rearrangement links TRBV28 to TRBJ1-2; no clear D. Trimming shortened V by 5 bases and J by 5 bases, and 9 bases separated the two germline ends. The CDR3 runs 12 residues. Germline V CDR1 and CDR2: MDHEN, SYDVKM. For the CDR3, the DNA is TGTGCCAGCAGTCTTTTAGGGTATGGCTACACCTTC. Translation gives CASSLLGYGYTF.

The rearrangement joins TRBV27 to TRBJ2-7, with 9 bases matching TRBD2. The germline V gene encodes CDR1 MNHEY and CDR2 SMNVEV (reference sequence). The trim removed 6 bases at V and 7 bases at J, leaving 13 bases unmatched. CDR3 size: 15 residues. Here the CDR3 DNA reads TGTGCCAGCAGCTCTTTTGGCGGGGGGGCAAATGAGCAGTACTTC. It is translated as CASSSFGGGANEQYF.

This chain links TRBV7-6 with TRBJ2-5, with 7 bases lining up with TRBD1. J was trimmed by 3 bases and V by 1 base; bases with no gene match: 8. Per the germline V gene, CDR1 is SGHVS and CDR2 is FNYEAQ. The CDR3 runs to 16 residues. The CDR3 nucleotides read TGTGCCAGCAGCTTAGGGCCCAGGGGGACCAAAGAGACCCAGTACTTC. Amino acids: CASSLGPRGTKETQYF.

This clonotype was seen more than once but under ten times. CDR3 nucleotide sequence: TGTGCCAGCAGCCAAGAGGTTAGCGGCCTCTACGAGCAGTACTTC. It translates to CASSQEVSGLYEQYF. This chain joins TRBV4-2 and TRBJ2-7; tentative D call: TRBD2 (6 bases). In germline, CDR1 is LGHNA, CDR2 YNFKEQ. The CDR3 runs to 15 residues. V gave up 0 bases and J gave up 3 bases, with 12 bases separating them.

Points on this clonotype: A read error may produce the germline difference seen at one junction end. This chain uses TRBV7-2 with TRBJ2-6; TRBD1 is a possible D gene (6 bases). CDR3 length: 18 residues. In germline, CDR1 is SGHTA, CDR2 FQGNSA. For the CDR3, the DNA is TGCGCCAGCAGCCTAAAATTAACAGGGAAATCTGGGGCCAACGTCCTGACTTTC. This translates into CASSLKLTGKSGANVLTF.

This chain links TRBV5-1 with TRBJ2-5, with D perhaps matching TRBD1 or TRBD2 (5 bases each). The V end lost 3 bases, the J end lost 5 bases, and 14 bases lay between the germline ends. The CDR3 is 14 residues long. Germline CDR1 SGHRS, CDR2 YFSETQ. The CDR3 loop reads CASSSWDVQETQYF. CDR3 nucleotides: TGCGCCAGCAGCTCCTGGGACGTACAGGAGACCCAGTACTTC.

This chain links TRBV20-1 with TRBJ2-7, with 7 bases fitting TRBD1. V gave up 5 bases and J gave up 1 base; unmatched junction bases: 8. The CDR3 is 14 residues long. The germline V gene encodes CDR1 DFQATT and CDR2 SNEGSKA (reference sequence). CDR3 sequence: CSAEDRQFSYEQYF. CDR3 sequence (DNA): TGCAGTGCTGAGGACAGGCAGTTTTCCTACGAGCAGTACTTC.

This rearrangement joins TRBV7-2 to TRBJ2-5; TRBD1 matches 7 bases. Germline loops: CDR1 SGHTA, CDR2 FQGNSA. The CDR3 totals 15 residues. V trimming: 2 bases; J trimming: 11 bases; junction bases outside the gene matches: 14. The CDR3 reads CASSLLRTGTIEQYF. In DNA form, the CDR3 reads TGTGCCAGCAGCTTACTTAGGACAGGAACTATAGAGCAGTACTTC.

The chain is built from TRBV7-2 and TRBJ2-3, with TRBD2 identical over 13 bases. CDR1 is SGHTA, CDR2 FQGNSA, per germline. CDR3 length: 17 residues. Trimming removed 5 bases from V and 2 bases from J; junction bases left unmatched: 7. CDR3 protein: CASSPRTSGGSTDTQYF. CDR3 bases: TGTGCCAGCAGCCCCCGGACTAGCGGGGGCTCCACAGATACGCAGTATTTT.

V is TRBV6-1 and J is TRBJ2-1; tentatively, D is TRBD1 or TRBD2 (5 bases each). The ends were cut back, 6 bases at V and 2 bases at J, with 20 bases in the middle. The CDR3 is 17 amino acids. Per the germline V gene, CDR1 is MNHNS and CDR2 is SASEGT. CDR3 in amino acids: CASSPSQMGDPYNEQFF. The CDR3 DNA reads as TGTGCCAGCAGCCCCTCCCAGATGGGGGACCCCTACAATGAGCAGTTCTTC.

The V call is TRBV11-1, the J call TRBJ2-5; D is undetermined. There are 15 residues in the CDR3. V dropped 0 bases and J dropped 7 bases, with 15 bases sitting between them. CDR1 SGHAT and CDR2 FQDESV come from the germline V gene (reference sequence). This CDR3 reads CASSLALPTSATQYF. The CDR3 DNA follows: TGTGCCAGCAGCTTAGCGCTGCCGACCAGTGCGACCCAGTACTTC.

V gene TRBV24-1 combines with J gene TRBJ2-3, with 7 bases that match TRBD1. With V trimmed by 4 bases and J by 3 bases, 9 bases remained unmatched. Germline loops: CDR1 KGHDR, CDR2 SFDVKD. The CDR3 is made up of 16 amino acids. CDR3 in amino acids: CATSDPRDRSTDTQYF. The CDR3 DNA reads TGTGCCACCAGTGACCCCCGGGACAGATCTACAGATACGCAGTATTTT.

V is TRBV6-2 or TRBV6-3 and J is TRBJ1-4; the match to TRBD1 covers 12 bases. This CDR3 has 17 amino acids. V lost 9 bases to trimming and J lost 10 bases; unmatched junction nucleotides: 18. CDR1 is MNHEY and CDR2 is SVGEGT in the germline V gene. In DNA, the CDR3 is TGTGCCAGTTCGAGTAACCGGGACAGGGGGCGCTTTGGAAAACTGTTTTTT. It yields the protein CASSSNRDRGRFGKLFF.

The chain employs TRBV20-1 and TRBJ2-3; 13 bases are a match to TRBD2. This CDR3 is built from 17 residues. In germline, CDR1 is DFQATT, CDR2 SNEGSKA (reference sequence). The ends lost 5 bases at V and 5 bases at J; junction bases unmatched: 13. CDR3 bases: TGCAGTGCTGACCCATATACTAGCGGGGGGGAGCTAGATACGCAGTATTTT. Its protein is CSADPYTSGGELDTQYF.

In its sample, this clonotype was seen a few times. The rearrangement joins TRBV20-1 to TRBJ2-7, with 7 bases identical to TRBD2. Germline values: CDR1 DFQATT, CDR2 SNEGSKA (reference sequence). The CDR3 is made up of 15 amino acids. Unmatched junction bases numbered 10, after V lost 3 bases and J lost 2 bases. In nucleotides, the CDR3 is TGCAGTGCTAGGGCTGGACTAGACGGCACCTACGAGCAGTACTTC. Residues: CSARAGLDGTYEQYF.

The rearrangement uses TRBV12-3 or TRBV12-4 and TRBJ2-4, with TRBD2 matching over 16 bases. The J call is doubtful: the DNA matches TRBJ2-5 better. This CDR3 has 18 amino acids. The DNA of the CDR3 is TGTGCCAGCAGCCCCGGGACTAGCGGGGGGGCAGGTCTTGGGACCCAGTACTTC. Amino acid sequence: CASSPGTSGGAGLGTQYF.

The CDR3 nucleotides read TGTGCCAGCAGCCCTGTCGGGACAAAGAACTATGGCTACACCTTC. Protein: CASSPVGTKNYGYTF. The chain employs TRBV7-9 and TRBJ1-2, with a tentative D call TRBD1 (6 bases). This CDR3 is 15 amino acids long. Trimming left V 5 bases short and J 2 bases short, with 15 bases between. CDR1 SEHNR and CDR2 FQNEAQ come from the germline V gene (reference sequence).

This clonotype has at least ten counts. This rearrangement joins TRBV7-2 to TRBJ2-6; 9 bases are a match to TRBD1. The CDR3 is made up of 16 amino acids. V shed 1 base and J 2 bases; nucleotides not matched to a gene: 0. The germline V gene encodes CDR1 SGHTA and CDR2 FQGNSA. CDR3 in amino acids: CASSLGTGAGANVLTF. The DNA of the CDR3 is TGTGCCAGCAGCTTAGGGACAGGGGCTGGGGCCAACGTCCTGACTTTC. Together with reference TRBV7-2 and TRBJ2-6, the CDR3 gives the full variable domain: GAGVSQSPSNKVTEKGKDVELRCDPISGHTALYWYRQSLGQGLEFLIYFQGNSAPDKSGLPSDRFSAERTGGSVSTLTIQRTQQEDSAVYLCASSLGTGAGANVLTFGAGSRLTVL.

V gene TRBV24-1 combines with J gene TRBJ2-1, with 9 bases identical to TRBD2. The CDR3 has 17 amino acids. The J segment lost 5 bases and the V segment lost 3 bases, leaving 10 bases of the junction unmatched. Looked up from germline, CDR1 is KGHDR and CDR2 is SFDVKD. The CDR3 coding sequence is TGTGCCACCAGTGATAATGTTCTAGCGGGGCCGAACAATGAGCAGTTCTTC. Residues: CATSDNVLAGPNNEQFF.

V usage is TRBV6-2 or TRBV6-3 and J usage is TRBJ1-2, with 10 positions matching TRBD1. The V segment lost 6 bases and the J segment 8 bases; nucleotides outside the gene matches: 15. Germline V gene lookup returns CDR1 MNHEY and CDR2 SVGEGT. The CDR3 consists of 16 residues. The DNA of the CDR3 is TGTGCCAGCAGCCCTACGGGGACAGGGGTCGGTGGAGGCTACACCTTC. Translation: CASSPTGTGVGGGYTF.

This clonotype has more than one count but fewer than ten. The rearrangement joins TRBV6-6 to TRBJ2-7; no reliable D call. Germline-derived CDR1 and CDR2 are MNHNY and SVGAGI (reference sequence). Trimming cost V 7 bases and J 1 base, with 14 bases left between them. This CDR3 is built from 14 residues. The CDR3 here is CASKGPPPSYEQYF. In DNA form, the CDR3 reads TGTGCCAGCAAAGGACCGCCACCGTCCTACGAGCAGTACTTC.

The genes are TRBV4-3 and TRBJ1-4, with no clear D. CDR1 and CDR2 (germline): LGHNA, YSLEER. CDR3 length: 16 residues. Between the trimmed V and J ends, which lost 1 base and 0 bases, there was a span of 9 bases. CDR3 amino acids: CASSQVVVATNEKLFF. CDR3 sequence (DNA): TGCGCCAGCAGCCAAGTCGTAGTTGCAACTAATGAAAAACTGTTTTTT.

The DNA of the CDR3 is TGTGCCAGCAGTACCAGCGTTCAGACCTACAATGAGCAGTTCTTC. Translated: CASSTSVQTYNEQFF. The chain uses TRBV6-1 and TRBJ2-1; D unresolved. Trimming took 5 bases from V and 2 from J, leaving 13 bases between them. CDR1 is MNHNS and CDR2 is SASEGT in the germline V gene. The CDR3 is 15 residues long.

This rearrangement joins TRBV2 to TRBJ2-3, with TRBD2 matching 7 bases. Looked up from germline, CDR1 is SNHLY and CDR2 is FYNNEI. CDR3 length: 13 amino acids. V was pared by 10 bases and J by 3 bases, with 7 bases of the junction left unmatched. The CDR3 loop reads CATRLAPTDTQYF. The CDR3 DNA is TGTGCCACCCGACTAGCCCCAACAGATACGCAGTATTTT.